These 21 T cell receptor beta chains came from one sample sequenced in a study of shared clonotypes between healthy human individuals. This table comes from immunoSEQ multiplex PCR, and its TCRdb copy is limited to in-frame clones, with some not included. The sample has fewer than 100,000 clones; about two thirds are singletons. The sequencing input was memory CD8+ T cells sorted from blood. The subset: CD45RO+ cells pooled with CCR7-negative TemRA cells. These receptor sequences come from a young man in good health.

This clone was recorded at least ten times. This chain links TRBV7-8 with TRBJ1-2; TRBD1 aligns across 10 bases. CDR3 length: 14 residues. The germline V gene has CDR1 SGHVS and CDR2 FQNEAQ. Trimming took 5 bases from V and 4 from J; bases not matched to a gene: 4. The chain's CDR3 is CASSPGQGVYGYTF. In DNA form, the CDR3 reads TGTGCCAGCAGCCCCGGACAGGGGGTCTATGGCTACACCTTC.

This clone was detected many times. The chain employs TRBV29-1 and TRBJ1-1; the match to TRBD1 covers 8 bases. Germline V gene lookup returns CDR1 SQVTM and CDR2 ANQGSEA. V lost 0 bases and J lost 2; bases outside the gene matches: 2. This CDR3 has 14 amino acids. Written as DNA, the CDR3 is TGCAGCGTTGAAGAGGACAGGGATAACACTGAAGCTTTCTTT. Protein sequence: CSVEEDRDNTEAFF.

In its sample, this clone was seen a few times. The chain has TRBV2 and TRBJ1-3; D gene ambiguous. The CDR3 is 14 residues long. V lost 10 bases and J 2 bases, leaving 15 bases between the germline ends. Germline assignment: CDR1 SNHLY and CDR2 FYNNEI. The DNA for the CDR3 is TGTGCCACCTCGTTGGACGGGGCTGGAAACACCATATATTTT. Its translation: CATSLDGAGNTIYF.

The CDR3 here is CASSVRDSGFSYNEQFF. The CDR3 DNA reads TGTGCCAGCAGCGTACGAGATAGCGGGTTCTCCTACAATGAGCAGTTCTTC. This chain joins TRBV9 and TRBJ2-1; 7 bases match TRBD2. With 1 base clipped from V and 0 bases from J, the junction kept 7 bases outside the gene matches. This CDR3 spans 17 amino acids. Germline CDR1 and CDR2: SGDLS and YYNGEE.

The V gene is TRBV9, the J gene TRBJ2-7; D unclear. The CDR3 has 14 residues. The germline V gene has CDR1 SGDLS and CDR2 YYNGEE. The germline V and J ends were trimmed by 4 bases and 2 bases, with 13 bases remaining between them. CDR3 in DNA: TGTGCCAGCAGCCCCCTCACCAGCGCCTACGAGCAGTACTTC. Translating it yields CASSPLTSAYEQYF.

The V call is TRBV19, the J call TRBJ1-5; 7 bases match TRBD1. This CDR3 spans 16 amino acids. Trimming removed 6 bases from V and 7 bases from J; junction bases left unmatched: 15. Germline V lookup: CDR1 LNHDA, CDR2 SQIVND (reference sequence). CDR3 in DNA: TGTGCCAGTAGCAAGCAGGGCCCAGGGGGTTGGCAGCCCCAGCATTTT. It is translated as CASSKQGPGGWQPQHF.

The chain has TRBV30 and TRBJ2-5, with TRBD2 matching 10 bases. CDR1 is GTSNPN, CDR2 SVGIG, per germline (reference sequence). Trimming at V came to 8 bases and at J to 5 bases, leaving 14 bases not matched to a gene. The CDR3 length is 15 residues. CDR3: CAGNTLAGEPETQYF. In nucleotides, the CDR3 is TGTGCCGGGAATACCCTAGCGGGAGAGCCCGAGACCCAGTACTTC.

This clone was seen a few times. CDR3 sequence reads: CASTLDRSQPAKNIQYF. The CDR3 nucleotides are TGTGCCAGCACGCTAGATCGATCCCAACCAGCCAAAAACATTCAGTACTTC. V is TRBV25-1 and J is TRBJ2-4, with D unresolved. The V end was cut by 7 bases, the J end by 0 bases, with 19 bases between. This CDR3 contains 17 residues. Per germline, CDR1 MGHDK and CDR2 SYGVNS.

This chain connects TRBV27 to TRBJ2-1; no reliable D call. V was trimmed by 5 bases and J by 4 bases, leaving 6 bases between them. Germline V gene sequence: CDR1 MNHEY, CDR2 SMNVEV (reference sequence). This CDR3 contains 12 residues. CDR3 region: CASSRPYNEQFF. The CDR3 DNA reads TGTGCCAGCAGTCGGCCTTACAATGAGCAGTTCTTC.

J is TRBJ1-4 and V is TRBV7-6; D call uncertain. V gave up 5 bases and J gave up 5 bases, with 12 bases separating them. Per germline, CDR1 SGHVS and CDR2 FNYEAQ. The CDR3 runs to 14 residues. CDR3 sequence: CASSPLGINEKLFF. CDR3 bases: TGTGCCAGCAGCCCTTTAGGGATCAATGAAAAACTGTTTTTT.

The J gene is TRBJ1-3, the V gene TRBV7-8, with TRBD1 as a possible D gene (5 bases). Trimming pared 5 bases from V and 0 bases from J, leaving 14 bases between. CDR3 length: 16 residues. Per germline, CDR1 SGHVS and CDR2 FQNEAQ. The CDR3 is CASSLWGESSGNTIYF. In DNA form, the CDR3 reads TGTGCCAGCAGCCTGTGGGGGGAAAGCTCTGGAAACACCATATATTTT.

This sequence joins TRBV6-5 and TRBJ2-5, with D perhaps matching TRBD1 or TRBD2 (6 bases each). Deletions cut 9 bases from V and 5 bases from J, with 16 bases between. The germline gives CDR1 MNHEY, CDR2 SVGAGI. The CDR3 is made up of 13 amino acids. The CDR3, as DNA: TGTGCCAGTATCGGTAGGGGGGAGGAGACCCAGTACTTC. The encoded protein is CASIGRGEETQYF.

The rearrangement links TRBV30 to TRBJ2-7, with 7 bases identical to TRBD2. From germline, CDR1 is GTSNPN and CDR2 SVGIG (reference sequence). V was clipped by 3 bases and J by 4 bases; unmatched bases: 12. CDR3 size: 15 residues. In DNA, the CDR3 is TGTGCCTGGAGGCGGGAGCCCACCTTCACTTACGAGCAGTACTTC. The encoded protein is CAWRREPTFTYEQYF.

The chain joins TRBV14 to TRBJ2-7, with a weak D call TRBD2 (6 bases). The V end lost 3 bases, the J end lost 1 base, and 13 bases lay between the germline ends. Germline V gives CDR1 SGHDN, CDR2 FVKESK. The CDR3 extends over 15 amino acids. The CDR3 loop is CASSQTAGFSYEQYF. Here the CDR3 DNA reads TGTGCCAGCAGCCAGACAGCGGGTTTTTCCTACGAGCAGTACTTC.

J is TRBJ2-4 and V is TRBV9, with 9 bases aligning to TRBD1. The J segment lost 2 bases and the V segment lost 4 bases, leaving 4 bases of the junction unmatched. Germline V gene lookup returns CDR1 SGDLS and CDR2 YYNGEE. The CDR3 consists of 15 residues. This CDR3 reads CASSSGTGTKNIQYF. The DNA for the CDR3 is TGTGCCAGCAGCTCCGGGACAGGGACCAAAAACATTCAGTACTTC.

The J gene is TRBJ1-4, the V gene TRBV7-9; D remains ambiguous. This CDR3 comprises 14 residues. Per germline, CDR1 SEHNR and CDR2 FQNEAQ (reference sequence). Trimming cost V 5 bases and J 8 bases, with 15 bases left between them. Written as DNA, the CDR3 is TGTGCCAGCAGCCGCGGTGGTTATCAAGAAAAACTGTTTTTT. Translated, it gives CASSRGGYQEKLFF. The complete variable domain, with remaining parts taken from reference TRBV7-9 and TRBJ1-4, reads DTGVSQNPRHKITKRGQNVTFRCDPISEHNRLYWYRQTLGQGPEFLTYFQNEAQLEKSRLLSDRFSAERPKGSFSTLEIQRTEQGDSAMYLCASSRGGYQEKLFFGSGTQLSVL.

The chain links TRBV11-2 to TRBJ2-7; 8 bases align to TRBD1. This CDR3 has 15 residues. Germline-derived CDR1 and CDR2 are SGHAT and FQNNGV. V lost 0 bases, J lost 4 bases, and 5 bases stayed unmatched. The CDR3 DNA follows: TGTGCCAGCAGCTTAGAGGGGCAGGGGGCATACGAGCAGTACTTC. Translating it yields CASSLEGQGAYEQYF.

The sample holds a few counts of this clone. The V and J genes are TRBV12-5 and TRBJ1-1, with D hard to call. V gave up 3 bases and J gave up 4 bases, with 12 bases separating them. This CDR3 spans 14 amino acids. Germline V gene sequence: CDR1 LGHNT, CDR2 FRNRAP. The CDR3 bases are TGTGCTAGTGGTTTAGACACCGTGGGCACTGAAGCTTTCTTT. Its protein is CASGLDTVGTEAFF. The full variable domain, in which reference TRBV12-5 and TRBJ1-1 provide the parts outside the CDR3, is DARVTQTPRHKVTEMGQEVTMRCQPILGHNTVFWYRQTMMQGLELLAYFRNRAPLDDSGMPKDRFSAEMPDATLATLKIQPSEPRDSAVYFCASGLDTVGTEAFFGQGTRLTVV.

V usage is TRBV18 and J usage is TRBJ2-6; D unclear. This CDR3 has 15 amino acids. V lost 4 bases and J lost 0, with 7 bases in between. CDR1 and CDR2 from the germline V gene are KGHSH and LQKENI. The CDR3 loop reads CASSLDISGANVLTF. The CDR3, as DNA: TGTGCCAGCTCACTTGACATCTCTGGGGCCAACGTCCTGACTTTC.

The chain is built from TRBV13 and TRBJ2-3; D not certain. Deletions cut 3 bases from V and 2 bases from J, with 0 bases between. The CDR3 is 11 residues long. Germline V CDR1 and CDR2: PRHDT, FYEKMQ (reference sequence). In nucleotides, the CDR3 is TGTGCCAGCAGCTTCACAGATACGCAGTATTTT. Translated: CASSFTDTQYF. Full variable domain (outside the CDR3, taken from reference TRBV13 and TRBJ2-3): AAGVIQSPRHLIKEKRETATLKCYPIPRHDTVYWYQQGPGQDPQFLISFYEKMQSDKGSIPDRFSAQQFSDYHSELNMSSLELGDSALYFCASSFTDTQYFGPGTRLTVL.

This clone was seen more than once but under ten times. The chain links TRBV28 to TRBJ2-7; perhaps TRBD2 as D (5 bases). The CDR3 extends over 13 amino acids. With 6 bases removed from V and 2 bases from J, the gap between germline ends came to 11 bases. The germline CDR1 and CDR2 sequences are MDHEN and SYDVKM. DNA for the CDR3: TGTGCCAGCAGCCAAAGACTACCCTACGAGCAGTACTTC. This gives the protein CASSQRLPYEQYF.